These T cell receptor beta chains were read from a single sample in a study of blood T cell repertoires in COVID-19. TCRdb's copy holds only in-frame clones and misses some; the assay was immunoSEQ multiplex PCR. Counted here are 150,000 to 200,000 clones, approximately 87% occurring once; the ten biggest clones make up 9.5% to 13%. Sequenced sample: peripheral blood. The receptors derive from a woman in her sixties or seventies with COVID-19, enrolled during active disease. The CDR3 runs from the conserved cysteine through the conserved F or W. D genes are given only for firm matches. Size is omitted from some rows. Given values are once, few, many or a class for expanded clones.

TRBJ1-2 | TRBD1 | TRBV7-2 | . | CASRPPGQVGYGYTF | TGTGCCAGCAGACCTCCGGGACAGGTGGGCTATGGCTACACCTTC
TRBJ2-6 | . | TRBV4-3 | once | CASSQRPTGLYPPPGANVLTF | TGCGCCAGCAGCCAACGGCCGACTGGTTTATACCCGCCACCCGGGGCCAACGTCCTGACTTTC
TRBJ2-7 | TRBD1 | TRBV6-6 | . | CASRKGQGSYEQYF | TGTGCCAGCAGAAAGGGACAGGGGAGCTACGAGCAGTACTTC
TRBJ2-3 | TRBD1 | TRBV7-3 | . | CASSPRQGTDTQYF | TGTGCCAGCAGCCCCCGACAGGGAACAGATACGCAGTATTTT
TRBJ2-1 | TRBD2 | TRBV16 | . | CASSQSGLAGGEQFF | TGTGCCAGCAGCCAATCGGGACTAGCGGGAGGTGAGCAGTTCTTC
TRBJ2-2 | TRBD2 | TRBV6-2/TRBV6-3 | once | CASSYTILAGGDTGELFF | TGTGCCAGCAGTTACACCATCTTAGCGGGAGGGGACACCGGGGAGCTGTTTTTT
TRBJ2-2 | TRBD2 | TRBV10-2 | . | CASSLAGGNAGELFF | TGCGCCAGCAGTCTAGCGGGAGGGAACGCCGGGGAGCTGTTTTTT
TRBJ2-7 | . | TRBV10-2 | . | CASSEPDGPGYEQYF | TGCGCCAGCAGTGAGCCCGACGGACCGGGGTACGAGCAGTACTTC
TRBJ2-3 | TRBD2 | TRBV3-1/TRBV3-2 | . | CASSQVGTSGGDTQYF | TGTGCCAGCAGCCAAGTGGGGACTAGTGGTGGAGATACGCAGTATTTT
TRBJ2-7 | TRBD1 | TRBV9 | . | CASSAHRDRVNEQYF | TGTGCCAGCAGCGCCCACCGGGACAGGGTTAACGAGCAGTACTTC
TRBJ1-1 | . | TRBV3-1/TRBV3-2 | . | CASSQWVGAGALGTEAFF | TGTGCCAGCAGCCAATGGGTCGGCGCAGGGGCCCTGGGGACTGAAGCTTTCTTT
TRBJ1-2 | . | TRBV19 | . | CASRPGTQDYGYTF | TGTGCCAGTAGACCCGGGACTCAGGACTATGGCTACACCTTC
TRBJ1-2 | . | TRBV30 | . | CAWSEVRSSNYGYTF | TGTGCCTGGAGCGAAGTGCGGTCCTCTAACTATGGCTACACCTTC
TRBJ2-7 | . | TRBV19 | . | CASSYRSRYEQYF | TGTGCCAGTAGTTATAGGAGTCGCTACGAGCAGTACTTC
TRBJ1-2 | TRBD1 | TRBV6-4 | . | CASSSGTGNYGYTF | TGTGCCAGCAGTTCCGGGACAGGGAACTATGGCTACACCTTC
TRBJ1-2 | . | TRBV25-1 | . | CASRAAVNYGYTF | TGTGCCAGCCGCGCGGCAGTTAACTATGGCTACACCTTC
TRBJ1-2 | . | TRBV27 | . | CASSAGFHGYTF | TGTGCCAGCAGTGCAGGGTTCCATGGCTACACCTTC
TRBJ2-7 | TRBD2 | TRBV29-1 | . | CSVASTSGRSHEQYF | TGCAGCGTTGCAAGTACTAGCGGGAGATCCCACGAGCAGTACTTC
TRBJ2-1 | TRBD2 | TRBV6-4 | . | CASSVLAGPYNEQFF | TGTGCCAGCAGTGTTCTAGCGGGGCCCTACAATGAGCAGTTCTTC
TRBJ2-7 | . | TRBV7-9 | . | CASSISNYEQYF | TGTGCCAGCAGCATATCTAACTACGAGCAGTACTTC
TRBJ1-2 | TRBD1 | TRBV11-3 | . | CASSSDRDHGYTF | TGTGCCAGCAGCTCGGACAGGGACCATGGCTACACCTTC
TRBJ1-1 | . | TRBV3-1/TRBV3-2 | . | CASSQETGRKPEAFF | TGTGCCAGCAGCCAAGAAACAGGGAGAAAACCTGAAGCTTTCTTT
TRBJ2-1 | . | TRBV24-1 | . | CATSDFGGARNEQFF | TGTGCCACCAGTGATTTCGGTGGAGCGCGGAATGAGCAGTTCTTC
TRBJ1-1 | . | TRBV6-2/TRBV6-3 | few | CASSTTGSEAFF | TGTGCCAGCAGTACGACAGGTTCTGAAGCTTTCTTT
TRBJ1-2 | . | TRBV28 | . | CASHKNYGYTF | TGTGCCAGCCACAAGAACTATGGCTACACCTTC
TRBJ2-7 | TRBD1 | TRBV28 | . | CASSLGQGAREQYF | TGTGCCAGCAGTTTGGGGCAGGGGGCAAGGGAGCAGTACTTC
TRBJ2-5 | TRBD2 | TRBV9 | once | CASSVDLAGGETQYF | TGTGCCAGCAGCGTAGATCTAGCGGGAGGGGAGACCCAGTACTTC
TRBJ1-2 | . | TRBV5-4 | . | CASTPRGRVGYTF | TGTGCCAGCACCCCCCGGGGGAGGGTTGGCTACACCTTC
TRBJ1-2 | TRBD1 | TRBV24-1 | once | CATSEPGQGNYGYTF | TGTGCCACCAGTGAACCGGGACAGGGGAACTATGGCTACACCTTC
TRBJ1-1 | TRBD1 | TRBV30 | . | CAWRMDRGMNTEAFF | TGTGCCTGGCGTATGGACAGGGGGATGAACACTGAAGCTTTCTTT
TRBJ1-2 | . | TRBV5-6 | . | CASDNGYGYTF | TGTGCCAGCGACAACGGCTATGGCTACACCTTC
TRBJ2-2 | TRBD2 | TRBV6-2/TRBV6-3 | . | CASSPGTSGSVGTGELFF | TGTGCCAGCAGCCCAGGGACTAGCGGGAGTGTAGGCACCGGGGAGCTGTTTTTT
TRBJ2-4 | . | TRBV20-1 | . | CSASSGQIAKNIQYF | TGCAGTGCTAGTTCCGGACAGATAGCCAAAAACATTCAGTACTTC
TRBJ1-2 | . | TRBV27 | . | CASSFSGHLEYGYTF | TGTGCCAGCAGTTTCTCGGGACACCTTGAATATGGCTACACCTTC
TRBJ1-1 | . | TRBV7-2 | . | CASSLKGGTEAFF | TGTGCCAGCAGCTTAAAAGGGGGCACTGAAGCTTTCTTT
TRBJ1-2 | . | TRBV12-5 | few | CASGLPKGRGYRYTF | TGTGCTAGTGGTTTACCCAAGGGCAGGGGCTACCGCTACACCTTC
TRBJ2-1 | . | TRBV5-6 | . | CAPHYVYYNEQFF | TGTGCCCCCCACTACGTTTACTACAATGAGCAGTTCTTC
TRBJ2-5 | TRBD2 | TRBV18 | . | CASRGGGQQETQYF | TGTGCCAGCCGCGGCGGGGGGCAACAAGAGACCCAGTACTTC
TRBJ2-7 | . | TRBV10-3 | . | CAISVQDSATQYF | TGTGCCATCAGTGTACAGGACAGCGCTACTCAGTACTTC
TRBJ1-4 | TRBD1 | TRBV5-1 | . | CASSSRTGPEKLFF | TGCGCCAGCAGCTCCCGGACAGGGCCCGAAAAACTGTTTTTT
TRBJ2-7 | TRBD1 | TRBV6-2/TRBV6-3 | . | CASSYFGQAPVLEQYF | TGTGCCAGCAGTTACTTCGGACAGGCCCCGGTTCTCGAGCAGTACTTC
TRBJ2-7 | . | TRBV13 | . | CASSLASTYEQYF | TGTGCCAGCAGCTTAGCTAGTACCTACGAGCAGTACTTC
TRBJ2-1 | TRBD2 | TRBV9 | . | CASSVPSGASSYNEQFF | TGTGCCAGCAGCGTCCCGAGCGGGGCCAGCTCCTACAATGAGCAGTTCTTC
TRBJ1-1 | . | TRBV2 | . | CASSPSSAEAFF | TGTGCCAGCAGTCCTTCGTCAGCTGAAGCTTTCTTT
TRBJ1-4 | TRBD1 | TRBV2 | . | CASSRDSFEKLFF | TGTGCCAGCAGCAGGGACAGTTTCGAAAAACTGTTTTTT
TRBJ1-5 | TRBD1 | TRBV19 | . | CASSPYLDRGRYQPQHF | TGTGCCAGTAGTCCTTACTTGGACAGGGGTCGTTATCAGCCCCAGCATTTT
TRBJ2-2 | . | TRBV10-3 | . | CAISVGAGVATGELFF | TGTGCCATCAGTGTGGGGGCAGGGGTGGCCACCGGGGAGCTGTTTTTT
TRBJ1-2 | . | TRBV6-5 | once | CASSYYRGYGYTF | TGTGCCAGCAGTTACTATAGAGGCTATGGCTACACCTTC
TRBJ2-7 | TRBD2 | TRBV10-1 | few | CAREWIFSGSPSYEQYF | TGCGCCAGGGAATGGATTTTTAGCGGGAGCCCCTCCTACGAGCAGTACTTC
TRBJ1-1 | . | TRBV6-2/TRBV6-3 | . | CASSPPRFLYTEAFF | TGTGCCAGCAGTCCCCCTCGCTTTCTATACACTGAAGCTTTCTTT
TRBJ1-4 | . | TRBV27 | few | CASSPWGEGEKLFF | TGTGCCAGCAGTCCCTGGGGGGAGGGTGAAAAACTGTTTTTT
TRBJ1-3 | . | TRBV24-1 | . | CATSGDTGGEDTIYF | TGTGCCACCAGTGGAGATACAGGTGGTGAAGACACCATATATTTT
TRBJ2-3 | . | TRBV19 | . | CASSIGTGSTDTQYF | TGTGCCAGTAGTATAGGCACAGGGAGCACAGATACGCAGTATTTT
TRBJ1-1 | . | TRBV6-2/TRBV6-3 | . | CASSYYRDAFF | TGTGCCAGCAGTTACTACAGGGACGCTTTCTTT
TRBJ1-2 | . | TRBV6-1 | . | CASSEDQALYGYTF | TGTGCCAGCAGTGAAGACCAAGCACTCTATGGCTACACCTTC